This T cell receptor (beta chain) was recovered during a study of cytomegalovirus exposure and HLA in healthy donors. The PCR was carried out with 60 Vbeta primers and 13 Jbeta primers. This table comes from immunoSEQ multiplex PCR, and its TCRdb copy is limited to in-frame clones, with some not included. The data show 96,000 or so clones, around 79% seen once. This clone was seen a single time. The CDR3 has 14 amino acids. Looked up from germline, CDR1 is MNHEY and CDR2 is SMNVEV (reference sequence). The V gene lost 6 bases and the J gene lost 0 bases, with 9 bases spanning the gap. The sequence was collected from a woman in her 70s in good health and CMV-seropositive. The source material was PBMCs. V gene TRBV27 combines with J gene TRBJ1-5; perhaps TRBD1 as D (6 bases). The CDR3 coding sequence is TGTGCCAGCAGGGGGACAAGTAGCAATCAGCCCCAGCATTTT. Translation: CASRGTSSNQPQHF.